Listed below are T cell receptor beta chains from one sample, sequenced in a study of T cell clonotyping in hematopoietic cell transplantation. Clones were sequenced by immunoSEQ multiplex PCR, and TCRdb holds only the in-frame ones, with some missing. The sample yields about 27,000 clones, 60% to 80% seen once. The starting material was peripheral blood mononuclear cells, obtained before stem cell transplant. These receptors were collected from a man aged 45-65 years with myelodysplastic syndrome. Some clones in this sample may be carry-over from other donors' samples. CDR3s leave out the opening cysteine and the closing phenylalanine or tryptophan.

CDR3 protein | J gene | V gene
AWSPGLAGTLTQY | TRBJ2-3 | TRBV30
ASSVGASESPLH | TRBJ1-6 | TRBV5-1
ASSEDLEAQY | TRBJ2-5 | TRBV10-2
RPSMNTEAF | TRBJ1-1 | TRBV20-1
AWARDRGWPGELF | TRBJ2-2 | TRBV30
ASRPPGQEAF | TRBJ1-1 | TRBV28
ASSEEWAGGETQY | TRBJ2-5 | TRBV2
ASRPAGGSGNTIY | TRBJ1-3 | TRBV6-5
ASSQVPGSGYT | TRBJ1-2 | TRBV4-1
ASSFPGLAGDETQY | TRBJ2-5 | TRBV6-6
ASSPGVHSYEQY | TRBJ2-7 | TRBV7-6
AWTPTGGSNQPQH | TRBJ1-5 | TRBV30
AWSLSGGGTQY | TRBJ2-3 | TRBV30
ASSYGTYTEAF | TRBJ1-1 | TRBV9
ASSEPAGAGYT | TRBJ1-2 | TRBV2
AWSVGTSGRAMRETQY | TRBJ2-5 | TRBV30
ASRPLDRETQY | TRBJ2-5 | TRBV14
ASSEARSGEGGKLF | TRBJ1-4 | TRBV2
SVGKGAVYEQY | TRBJ2-7 | TRBV29-1
ASSYRGGYT | TRBJ1-2 | TRBV6-5
ASSPPRDGYT | TRBJ1-2 | TRBV28
ASSAGPTQY | TRBJ2-3 | TRBV25-1
ASTDGGGAYEQY | TRBJ2-7 | TRBV28
AGSYKETQY | TRBJ2-5 | TRBV7-2
ASSEQRQGLYGYT | TRBJ1-2 | TRBV6-1
ASSTNTEAF | TRBJ1-1 | TRBV9
AWTESPGHTDTQY | TRBJ2-3 | TRBV30
ASTYSWGNEQY | TRBJ2-7 | TRBV6-6
ASSLGLSGNTIY | TRBJ1-3 | TRBV28
ASSQVGGASGYGYT | TRBJ1-2 | TRBV14
ASSSQDRSNQPQH | TRBJ1-5 | TRBV7-2
AWSPGRTGAF | TRBJ1-1 | TRBV30
ASTKLAGTSYEQY | TRBJ2-7 | TRBV6-5
AWSVGSNQPQH | TRBJ1-5 | TRBV30
ASSSRVNNSPLH | TRBJ1-6 | TRBV7-9
ASSNGGRNTEAF | TRBJ1-1 | TRBV6-5